These T cell receptor beta chains were read from a single sample in a study of early T cells in non-severe SARS-CoV-2 infection. Via MiXCR, TCRdb re-called the 5' RACE reads, giving one row per CDR3 protein. The table lists under 40,000 distinct CDR3 sequences, about 6.2% of them singletons. The source material was whole blood. Receptors were obtained from an adult who was a healthcare worker with PCR-confirmed SARS-CoV-2 infection or an uninfected control (not recorded which). Both conserved end residues are part of each CDR3. D genes are given only for firm matches. Clone size is given for some rows only: seen once, a few or many times, or a class if the clone is expanded.

abundance: -; v_gene: TRBV5-4; j_gene: TRBJ2-7; d_gene: -; CDR3nt: TGTGCCAGCAGCCGACAAATTTCCTACGAGCAGTACTTC; CDR3aa: CASSRQISYEQYF
abundance: -; v_gene: TRBV7-2; j_gene: TRBJ2-7; d_gene: TRBD2; CDR3nt: TGTGCCAGCAGTTCCCGGACTAGCGGGACCCAGAGTGTCGCCTACGAGCAGTACTTC; CDR3aa: CASSSRTSGTQSVAYEQYF
abundance: few; v_gene: TRBV20-1; j_gene: TRBJ2-3; d_gene: -; CDR3nt: TGCAGTGCTCCTTGGGGGAACACAGATACGCAGTATTTT; CDR3aa: CSAPWGNTDTQYF
abundance: many; v_gene: TRBV7-2; j_gene: TRBJ1-2; d_gene: -; CDR3nt: TGTGCCAGCAGCCCAGTCCGGTTAGCTAACTATGGCTACACCTTC; CDR3aa: CASSPVRLANYGYTF
abundance: many; v_gene: TRBV6-5; j_gene: TRBJ2-7; d_gene: -; CDR3nt: TGTGCCAGCAGTCCACCCCCGTTTGGAGGGAGCTCCTACGAGCAGTACTTC; CDR3aa: CASSPPPFGGSSYEQYF
abundance: -; v_gene: TRBV20-1; j_gene: TRBJ1-1; d_gene: -; CDR3nt: TGCAGTTCGGGCAGAGCCACTGGAGCTTTCTTT; CDR3aa: CSSGRATGAFF
abundance: many; v_gene: TRBV6-5; j_gene: TRBJ2-2; d_gene: -; CDR3nt: TGTGCCAGCGGCGAGACCAGGAACACCGGGGAGCTGTTTTTT; CDR3aa: CASGETRNTGELFF
abundance: few; v_gene: TRBV7-9; j_gene: TRBJ2-7; d_gene: -; CDR3nt: TGTGCCAGCAGCTCCCAGGGCGAGCAGTACTTC; CDR3aa: CASSSQGEQYF
abundance: many; v_gene: TRBV20-1; j_gene: TRBJ1-1; d_gene: TRBD1; CDR3nt: TGCAGTGCTAGAGACCACAGGGGAACTGAAGCTTTCTTT; CDR3aa: CSARDHRGTEAFF
abundance: many; v_gene: TRBV29-1; j_gene: TRBJ2-5; d_gene: -; CDR3nt: TGCAGCGTTGGGGTCGCGGGGTTCCAAGAGACCCAGTACTTC; CDR3aa: CSVGVAGFQETQYF
abundance: many; v_gene: TRBV5-1; j_gene: TRBJ2-5; d_gene: -; CDR3nt: TGCGCCAGCCGCATAGGGAAAGTGTCGGAGACCCAGTACTTC; CDR3aa: CASRIGKVSETQYF
abundance: many; v_gene: TRBV7-8; j_gene: TRBJ2-5; d_gene: -; CDR3nt: TGTGCCAGCAGCTTAGGAGCGGTGGGGCAAGAGACCCAGTACTTC; CDR3aa: CASSLGAVGQETQYF
abundance: many; v_gene: TRBV27; j_gene: TRBJ2-1; d_gene: -; CDR3nt: TGTGCCAGCGGTACTAGATACAATGAGCAGTTCTTC; CDR3aa: CASGTRYNEQFF
abundance: -; v_gene: TRBV11-1; j_gene: TRBJ2-1; d_gene: -; CDR3nt: TGTGCCAGCAGTCAACAGGGAACCTACAATGAGCAGTTCTTC; CDR3aa: CASSQQGTYNEQFF
abundance: -; v_gene: TRBV20-1; j_gene: TRBJ2-7; d_gene: TRBD1; CDR3nt: TGCAGTGCTACCTGGACAGGGACATACGAGCAGTACTTC; CDR3aa: CSATWTGTYEQYF
abundance: few; v_gene: TRBV2; j_gene: TRBJ2-5; d_gene: TRBD1; CDR3nt: TGTGCCAGCAGACCCACAGGGGGAGAGACCCAGTACTTC; CDR3aa: CASRPTGGETQYF
abundance: few; v_gene: TRBV5-4; j_gene: TRBJ2-1; d_gene: TRBD2; CDR3nt: TGTGCCAGCAGCGCCCGGACTAGCGGGATCAATGAGCAGTTCTTC; CDR3aa: CASSARTSGINEQFF
abundance: few; v_gene: TRBV11-2; j_gene: TRBJ2-1; d_gene: TRBD2; CDR3nt: TGTGCCAGCAGAGGGGGAGGACTAGCGGGAAGCTCCTACAATGAGCAGTTCTTC; CDR3aa: CASRGGGLAGSSYNEQFF
abundance: few; v_gene: TRBV3-1; j_gene: TRBJ1-5; d_gene: -; CDR3nt: TGTGCCAGCAGCGACAGGCAATTGGAGCCCCAGCATTTT; CDR3aa: CASSDRQLEPQHF
abundance: many; v_gene: TRBV28; j_gene: TRBJ2-5; d_gene: TRBD2; CDR3nt: TGTGCCAGCAGTCTCGGTGGGGCTAGCGGGAGTTCCGAGACCCAGTACTTC; CDR3aa: CASSLGGASGSSETQYF
abundance: -; v_gene: TRBV12-3/TRBV12-4; j_gene: TRBJ2-4; d_gene: -; CDR3nt: TGTGCCAGCAGGGGAAGGGGGGCCAAAAACATTCAGTACTTC; CDR3aa: CASRGRGAKNIQYF
abundance: many; v_gene: TRBV7-2; j_gene: TRBJ2-1; d_gene: -; CDR3nt: TGTGCCACTCGCGAAAGACAGACCTACAATGAGCAGTTATTC; CDR3aa: CATRERQTYNEQLF
abundance: -; v_gene: TRBV28; j_gene: TRBJ1-6; d_gene: -; CDR3nt: TGTGCCAGCAGTTTGCCAGACTATTCACCCCTCCACTTT; CDR3aa: CASSLPDYSPLHF
abundance: few; v_gene: TRBV11-3; j_gene: TRBJ2-3; d_gene: -; CDR3nt: TGTGCCAGCAGCTTAGGGCTATCTATTAGCACAGATACGCAGTATTTT; CDR3aa: CASSLGLSISTDTQYF